The next 20 T cell receptor beta chains were all read from a single sample in a study of blood T cell repertoires in COVID-19. The protocol was immunoSEQ multiplex PCR, while the TCRdb copy is restricted to in-frame clones and leaves out a portion. The sample records about 130,000 clones, roughly 84% being singletons. The sample comprised peripheral blood. These receptors were collected from a woman aged 25 to 39 who had recovered from COVID-19.

This clone came up a few times. The rearrangement joins TRBV6-5 to TRBJ2-7; D gene ambiguous. The CDR3 runs to 12 residues. Trimming removed 8 bases from V and 5 bases from J, with 13 bases in between. Per the germline V gene, CDR1 is MNHEY and CDR2 is SVGAGI. Written as DNA, the CDR3 is TGTGCCAGCTCGAGTAAATCTCACGAGCAGTACTTC. It is translated as CASSSKSHEQYF.

This clone was seen just once. The V call is TRBV3-1 (or the pseudogene TRBV3-2), the J call TRBJ1-6, with 12 bases aligning to TRBD1. The germline gives CDR1 LGHDT, CDR2 YNNKEL (reference sequence). The CDR3 sequence is 18 residues long. V lost 0 bases, J lost 3 bases, and 3 bases stayed unmatched. This chain's CDR3 is CASSQDGDRGLYNSPLHF. CDR3 nucleotide sequence: TGTGCCAGCAGCCAAGATGGGGACAGGGGGCTCTATAATTCACCCCTCCACTTT.

This rearrangement joins TRBV6-5 to TRBJ2-1, with 7 bases identical to TRBD2. V lost 4 bases and J lost 5; bases outside the gene matches: 8. From germline, CDR1 is MNHEY and CDR2 SVGAGI. The CDR3 covers 15 residues. CDR3 amino acids: CASSSERGEHNEQFF. The CDR3 region has the DNA TGTGCCAGCAGTTCAGAGCGGGGCGAACACAATGAGCAGTTCTTC.

The genes are TRBV11-2 and TRBJ2-3; D gene ambiguous. With 0 bases removed from V and 8 bases from J, the gap between germline ends came to 6 bases. This CDR3 is built from 12 residues. CDR1 is SGHAT, CDR2 FQNNGV, per germline. CDR3 sequence reads: CASSLDLGTQYF. CDR3 nucleotides: TGTGCCAGCAGCTTAGATCTCGGTACGCAGTATTTT.

This sequence joins TRBV2 and TRBJ2-5, with a possible D match to TRBD1 (5 bases). Deletions cut 2 bases from V and 3 bases from J, with 13 bases between. CDR1 is SNHLY and CDR2 is FYNNEI in the germline V gene. The CDR3 is made up of 15 amino acids. This CDR3 reads CASSERQPPKETQYF. CDR3 nucleotides: TGTGCCAGCAGTGAAAGACAGCCTCCAAAAGAGACCCAGTACTTC.

There are a few counts of this clone. The J gene is TRBJ1-1, the V gene TRBV27; D unclear. The CDR3 loop spans 13 amino acids. Germline V gene sequence: CDR1 MNHEY, CDR2 SMNVEV (reference sequence). Trimming removed 3 bases from V and 3 bases from J, with 8 bases in between. The CDR3 sequence: CASSLGRHTEAFF. The CDR3 DNA sequence: TGTGCCAGCAGTTTGGGCAGGCACACTGAAGCTTTCTTT.

The chain links TRBV6-5 to TRBJ1-1; a weak D match, TRBD1 (6 bases). CDR1 and CDR2 from the germline V gene are MNHEY and SVGAGI. Trimming stripped 4 bases from V and 5 bases from J, with 11 bases between. The CDR3 sequence is 13 residues long. The CDR3 loop is CASSFQGRTEAFF. The CDR3 DNA reads as TGTGCCAGCAGTTTTCAGGGGCGGACTGAAGCTTTCTTT.

The V and J genes are TRBV11-2 and TRBJ2-7, with 10 bases that match TRBD2. The J call is uncertain, as TRBJ2-1 better fits the DNA end. Germline V gene lookup returns CDR1 SGHAT and CDR2 FQNNGV. This CDR3 spans 17 amino acids. CDR3 DNA: TGTGCCAGCAGCTTACTAGCGGGAGTGAACTCCTACAATGAGCAGTTCTTC. This gives the protein CASSLLAGVNSYNEQFF.

The chain carries TRBV27 and TRBJ2-6, with D unresolved. V was trimmed by 4 bases and J by 0 bases, leaving 7 bases between them. The germline CDR1 and CDR2 sequences are MNHEY and SMNVEV (reference sequence). This CDR3 contains 15 residues. CDR3 in amino acids: CASSSTGSGANVLTF. Here the CDR3 DNA reads TGTGCCAGCAGTTCGACTGGCTCTGGGGCCAACGTCCTGACTTTC.

The CDR3 bases are TGCGCCAGCAGACTCAATCCGAATAGCAATCAGCCCCAGCATTTT. As protein: CASRLNPNSNQPQHF. The chain links TRBV5-1 to TRBJ1-5; no reliable D call. Germline CDR1 reads SGHRS; CDR2 reads YFSETQ. Trimming shortened V by 5 bases and J by 0 bases, and 12 bases separated the two germline ends. The CDR3 loop spans 15 amino acids.

The chain's CDR3 is CSVAGKNTEAFF. CDR3 nucleotides: TGCAGCGTTGCGGGGAAGAACACTGAAGCTTTCTTT. This chain joins TRBV29-1 and TRBJ1-1; D is undetermined. CDR1 is SQVTM and CDR2 is ANQGSEA in the germline V gene. With 4 bases removed from V and 1 base from J, the gap between germline ends came to 7 bases. CDR3 length: 12 residues.

The chain couples TRBV6-1 to TRBJ2-3, with 8 bases identical to TRBD1. Trimming took 2 bases from V and 0 from J; bases not matched to a gene: 16. The CDR3 runs 20 residues. Germline assignment: CDR1 MNHNS and CDR2 SASEGT. CDR3 residues: CASSEQDRGPFDWSTDTQYF. The DNA of the CDR3 is TGTGCCAGCAGTGAACAAGACAGGGGCCCTTTTGACTGGAGCACAGATACGCAGTATTTT.

The chain links TRBV18 to TRBJ2-7, with TRBD2 identical over 9 bases. Germline V gene data show CDR1 as KGHSH and CDR2 as LQKENI. The CDR3 is made up of 14 amino acids. Trimming took 3 bases from V and 2 from J; bases not matched to a gene: 2. The CDR3 loop is CASSPLAGPYEQYF. CDR3 sequence (DNA): TGTGCCAGCTCACCCCTAGCGGGGCCCTACGAGCAGTACTTC.

This chain joins TRBV10-1 and TRBJ1-1; no definite D call. In germline, CDR1 is WNHNN, CDR2 SYGVQD (reference sequence). This CDR3 contains 13 residues. With 3 bases removed from V and 7 bases from J, the gap between germline ends came to 12 bases. CDR3 sequence: CASSETGNGEAFF. In nucleotides, the CDR3 is TGCGCCAGCAGTGAAACGGGGAACGGTGAAGCTTTCTTT.

V gene TRBV9 combines with J gene TRBJ2-5; 9 bases are a match to TRBD2. This CDR3 has 17 residues. From germline, CDR1 is SGDLS and CDR2 YYNGEE. V dropped 0 bases and J dropped 2; count of bases not matched to a gene: 8. For the CDR3, the DNA is TGTGCCAGCAGCGTAGAACGAAGCGGGGGGTCGCAAGAGACCCAGTACTTC. Its translation: CASSVERSGGSQETQYF.

This clone occurred many times. V usage is TRBV2 and J usage is TRBJ2-3, with 11 bases aligning to TRBD1. This CDR3 contains 14 residues. V shed 6 bases, J shed 3 bases, and the junction held 2 bases outside the gene matches. CDR1 and CDR2 (germline): SNHLY, FYNNEI. The CDR3 DNA is TGTGCCAGCAGAGGGACAGGGGGTACAGATACGCAGTATTTT. It translates to CASRGTGGTDTQYF. The variable domain in full, with the rest retrieved from reference TRBV2 and TRBJ2-3, is EPEVTQTPSHQVTQMGQEVILRCVPISNHLYFYWYRQILGQKVEFLVSFYNNEISEKSEIFDDQFSVERPDGSNFTLKIRSTKLEDSAMYFCASRGTGGTDTQYFGPGTRLTVL.

The chain links TRBV12-3 or TRBV12-4 to TRBJ1-2; 9 nucleotides match TRBD1. The CDR3 is 13 amino acids. V was clipped by 6 bases and J by 7 bases; unmatched bases: 6. The CDR3: CASSRDRVAGYTF. In DNA form, the CDR3 reads TGTGCCAGCAGCCGGGACAGGGTAGCTGGCTACACCTTC.

The chain recombines TRBV2 with TRBJ2-1; tentatively, D is TRBD2 (6 bases). Germline V CDR1 and CDR2: SNHLY, FYNNEI. The CDR3 totals 12 residues. Deletions cut 4 bases from V and 9 bases from J, with 10 bases between. DNA for the CDR3: TGTGCCAGCAGTGGAGGAGGGGCTGAGCAGTTCTTC. It is translated as CASSGGGAEQFF.

This sequence joins TRBV6-6 and TRBJ2-1, with 12 nucleotides matching TRBD2. Germline assignment: CDR1 MNHNY and CDR2 SVGAGI (reference sequence). The CDR3 spans 16 residues. V trimming: 8 bases; J trimming: 1 base; junction bases outside the gene matches: 6. The CDR3 loop reads CASLRTSGNSYNEQFF. DNA for the CDR3: TGTGCCAGCCTCCGGACTAGCGGGAATTCCTACAATGAGCAGTTCTTC.

Written as DNA, the CDR3 is TGTGCCAGCAGTGAGCGGTTCCGGGATTATAATTCACCCCTCCACTTT. Translated: CASSERFRDYNSPLHF. The chain has TRBV6-1 and TRBJ1-6, with D uncertain. Germline values: CDR1 MNHNS, CDR2 SASEGT. The CDR3 spans 16 residues. V was cut by 3 bases and J by 4 bases, with 13 bases left in between.